The source of this TCR beta chain is a study of blood T cell repertoires in COVID-19. Study-wide context: The study drew acute and convalescent COVID-19 samples from the United States, Italy and Spain. The cDNA or gDNA used as material had been derived from T cells, B-cell-depleted T cells, or PBMCs.

Original processing notes: Researchers report that nucleated cell counts were estimated from reference gene primer amplification. Clones were read by immunoSEQ multiplex PCR, and TCRdb kept only the in-frame ones, dropping some. D and trimming come from the DNA, and the V and J calls and clone size come from that table. The sample yields some 25,000 clones, around 92% seen once. Germline CDR1 and CDR2: SGHTA and FQGNSA. V was clipped by 1 base and J by 4 bases, with 7 bases between them. The CDR3 sequence is 14 residues long. This clone has just one count. This receptor was obtained from a man in his sixties or seventies with active COVID-19. The sequencing input was peripheral blood. The chain has TRBV7-2 and TRBJ2-2, with D unclear. CDR3 residues: CASSLGGSTGELFF. CDR3 coding DNA: TGTGCCAGCAGCTTAGGAGGTTCCACCGGGGAGCTGTTTTTT.